These 7 T cell receptor beta chains were sequenced from one sample in a study of low-dose radiotherapy and immunotherapy resistance in tumors. Time point in this sample: after trial treatment. Sample treatment: LDRT plus nivolumab, ipilimumab, low-dose cyclophosphamide and aspirin (RACIN trial). Both a constant-region primer and a V-primer adapter served to amplify TCRs across about 20 PCR cycles. TCRdb ran MiXCR on the reads and lists one entry per CDR3 protein. The sample includes 50,000 or so distinct CDR3 sequences, around a third of them seen just once. The sample was PBMCs, taken after low-dose radiotherapy plus immunotherapy. Receptors originate from a male donor with rectosigmoid adenocarcinoma.

Comment on this clonotype: The DNA is left out, because the CDR3 cannot be placed on it with certainty; the CDR3 is given as TCRdb lists it. The V call is TRBV5-5, the J call TRBJ2-6; TRBD1, the table's D call, lacks a check against the DNA. Germline CDR1 SGHKS, CDR2 YYEKEE (reference sequence). Including both end residues, the CDR3 is 15 amino acids long. The CDR3 loop is CASSRAGPGANVLTF.

This chain links TRBV9 with TRBJ2-3; D is tentatively TRBD1 or TRBD2 (5 bases each). V gave up 4 bases and J gave up 3 bases, with 21 bases separating them. From germline, CDR1 is SGDLS and CDR2 YYNGEE. This CDR3 comprises 17 residues. CDR3 in amino acids: CASSLHTGTERTDTQYF. The CDR3 region has the DNA TGTGCCAGCAGCCTCCATACCGGGACGGAGAGGACAGATACGCAGTATTTT.

The chain couples TRBV6-5 to TRBJ2-1; the D gene is possibly TRBD1 (6 bases). The length of the CDR3 is 16 residues. Germline assignment: CDR1 MNHEY and CDR2 SVGAGI. V was cut by 6 bases and J by 3 bases, with 18 bases left in between. The CDR3 nucleotides read TGTGCCAGCAGACCAAATACCAGGGGCTACTACAATGAGCAGTTCTTC. Residues: CASRPNTRGYYNEQFF.

This clonotype was observed many times. The V call is TRBV28, the J call TRBJ2-7; D is possibly TRBD2 (6 bases). CDR1 and CDR2 (germline): MDHEN, SYDVKM. There are 14 residues in the CDR3. V lost 4 bases and J lost 6, with 16 bases in between. The CDR3 DNA sequence: TGTGCCAGCAGTTATTCCGGCCGGGGGTCCGAGCAGTACTTC. It codes for CASSYSGRGSEQYF.

This clonotype was observed at least ten times. The CDR3 loop reads CATSDSSAYSGTSTDTQYF. The CDR3 bases are TGTGCCACCAGTGATTCGAGCGCCTATAGCGGGACTAGCACAGATACGCAGTATTTT. This chain uses TRBV24-1 with TRBJ2-3; 8 bases are shared with TRBD2. CDR1 and CDR2 (germline): KGHDR, SFDVKD. The junction had 12 bases not matched to a gene; V was cut back by 2 bases and J by 0 bases. This CDR3 region has 19 residues.

This clonotype was counted many times. This rearrangement joins TRBV11-1 to TRBJ2-1; a possible D gene is TRBD2 (6 bases). CDR1 is SGHAT and CDR2 is FQDESV in the germline V gene (reference sequence). V was shortened by 9 bases and J by 0 bases, with 12 bases between the two germline ends. This CDR3 region has 14 residues. The CDR3 here is CASRGKGSYNEQFF. CDR3 DNA sequence: TGTGCCAGTCGGGGGAAGGGCTCCTACAATGAGCAGTTCTTC.

The chain recombines TRBV30 with TRBJ2-1, with D possibly TRBD2 on 6 matching bases. The germline gives CDR1 GTSNPN, CDR2 SVGIG (reference sequence). Trimming pared 0 bases from V and 7 bases from J, leaving 16 bases between. The CDR3 is made up of 15 amino acids. DNA for the CDR3: TGTGCCTGGAGTGTTGGGCTAGCGTTGGTAAATGAGCAGTTCTTC. Translation: CAWSVGLALVNEQFF.